The subject of this entry is one T cell receptor beta chain. This clonotype was counted only a few times. Its binding antigen is unknown. Base qualities are not provided; no much larger clone lies one nucleotide away. Every donor was a healthy Caucasian. Three unrelated non-twin adults were additionally sequenced: a male aged 18 to 30, a male aged 50 to 59 and a female aged 50 to 59. Miltenyi CD45RO+ enrichment and human naive T-cell isolation kits were used to isolate memory (CD45RO+) and naive T cells from PBMC. This sample was taken from a study of identical twins listed by TCRdb under 2016. Broadly, across the study: To test whether fetal clonotypes persist, the study used deep sequencing on TCR alpha and beta repertoires from monozygotic twins, unrelated adults of various ages, and cord blood. To rule out contamination, replicate twin experiments were performed at different times with different library preparation protocols.

Receptors were amplified or captured by 5' RACE. For sequencing, an Illumina HiSeq 2000 was employed. Template switching introduced a universal primer binding site; the final cDNA contained a unique molecular identifier, enabling accurate counting of TCR cDNA molecules. First-strand cDNA for TCR alpha and beta chains was synthesized from specific primers in the conserved constant-segment region. To control for contamination, each cDNA library was double barcoded with a SMART-Mk sample barcode plus Illumina barcodes. Two successive PCR steps introduced TruSeq adapter sequences along with Illumina sample barcodes. The TCR alpha and beta cDNA libraries were sequenced on the Illumina HiSeq platform using custom primers. The source study handled its data this way. Raw reads were processed with MiGEC to extract unique molecular identifiers, and MiXCR was used to determine CDR3 positions. Recombination models were inferred per individual with the repgenHMM and IGoR tools using an EM algorithm. Shared clonotype analysis was performed with the tcR package in R, normalizing sharing by the product of cloneset sizes. Out-of-frame nonproductive sequences were analyzed to study raw recombination free of thymic and clonal selection effects. The raw public reads went through TCRdb reprocessing: fastp at Q25, MiXCR clone calling, in-frame beta chains kept. Entries that share a CDR3 protein sequence are merged under the most common genes and DNA. TCRdb, not the original authors, processed these V and J calls. The sample records about 700,000 distinct CDR3 sequences, 5.5% to 6.5% of which are singletons. Around 1.9% of the sample is held by the ten biggest clonotypes.

General findings and caveats noted by the study authors: Excess twin sharing in beta out-of-frame sequences was weaker because fewer shared sequences lowered the signal-to-noise ratio. Because the same donors could not be followed over many years, the conclusions depended on cross-sectional statistical analysis. Compared with coincidental sharing between unrelated individuals, out-of-frame TCR alpha sequences shared between twins showed an excess of sequences with low generation probability. Zero-insertion analyses could be partly confounded by invariant T cells such as MAIT and iNKT, although diverse VJ usage argued against such confounding for most clonotypes. Recombination models systematically underestimated out-of-frame TCR alpha sharing in monozygotic twins but agreed with sharing between unrelated individuals. Fewer insertions were carried by abundant cord blood beta clonotypes, a similar but weaker trend appeared in young adult naive repertoires, and no such trend appeared in memory repertoires.

Including the terminal cysteine and phenylalanine, the CDR3 comprises 15 residues. Only the CDR3 region is kept as DNA, spanning 45 bases read in frame from base 1. V is trimmed back by 3 bases and J by 0 bases, and the junction contains 2 bases that no gene match accounts for. CDR1 and CDR2, per the germline V gene, are MNHNS and SASEGT. This clonotype was obtained from a young man in good health. The rearranged chain carries TRBV6-1 and TRBJ2-3, and 8 junction bases match TRBD1. The sample taken for sequencing was naive T cells sorted from blood. Reading the label with the study, this specimen's cell subset or site is: cells isolated with a human naive T-cell isolation kit. The CDR3 region reads CASSDGQGSTDTQYF. The nucleotide sequence reads as follows: TGTGCCAGCAGTGACGGACAGGGTAGCACAGATACGCAGTATTTT.